Included here is one T cell receptor beta chain sequence, with context. The antigen is not known. MiXCR was run by TCRdb on the reads, yielding one entry per CDR3 protein. The sample includes about half a million distinct CDR3 sequences, roughly a third of them seen just once. In germline, CDR1 is SGHVS, CDR2 FNYEAQ. There are 15 residues in the CDR3. V was clipped by 7 bases and J by 6 bases; unmatched bases: 13. This sample is part of a study of T cell repertoires in cytomegalovirus infection. The V gene is TRBV7-6, the J gene TRBJ2-3; 7 bases are shared with TRBD2. The source of this sequence is a human donor in good health (CMV status not recorded). Some clones in this sample may be carry-over from other donors' samples. The sample was cultured PBMCs, taken from culture after CMV antigen stimulation. The CDR3 reads CASTGGSAEADTQYF. As DNA, the CDR3 is TGTGCCAGCACCGGGGGGTCGGCGGAGGCGGATACGCAGTATTTT.